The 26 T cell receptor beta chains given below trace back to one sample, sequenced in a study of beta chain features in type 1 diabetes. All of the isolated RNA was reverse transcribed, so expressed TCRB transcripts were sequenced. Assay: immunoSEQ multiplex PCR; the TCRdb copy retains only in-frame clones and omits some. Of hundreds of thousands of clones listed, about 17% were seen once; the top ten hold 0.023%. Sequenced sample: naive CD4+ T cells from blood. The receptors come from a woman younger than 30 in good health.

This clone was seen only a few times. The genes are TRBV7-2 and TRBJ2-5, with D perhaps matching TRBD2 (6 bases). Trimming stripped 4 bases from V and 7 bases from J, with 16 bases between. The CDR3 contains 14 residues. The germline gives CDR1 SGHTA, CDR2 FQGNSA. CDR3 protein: CASSWTGVSWTQYF. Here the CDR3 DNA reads TGTGCCAGCAGCTGGACGGGAGTTTCGTGGACCCAGTACTTC. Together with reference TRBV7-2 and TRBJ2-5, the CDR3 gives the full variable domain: GAGVSQSPSNKVTEKGKDVELRCDPISGHTALYWYRQSLGQGLEFLIYFQGNSAPDKSGLPSDRFSAERTGGSVSTLTIQRTQQEDSAVYLCASSWTGVSWTQYFGPGTRLLVL.

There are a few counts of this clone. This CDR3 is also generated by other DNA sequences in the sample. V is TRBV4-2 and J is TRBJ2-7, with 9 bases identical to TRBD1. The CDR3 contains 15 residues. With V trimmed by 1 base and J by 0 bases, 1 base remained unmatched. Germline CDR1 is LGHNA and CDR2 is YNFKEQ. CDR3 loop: CASSQGQGGSYEQYF. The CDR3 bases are TGTGCCAGCAGCCAAGGACAGGGGGGCTCCTACGAGCAGTACTTC.

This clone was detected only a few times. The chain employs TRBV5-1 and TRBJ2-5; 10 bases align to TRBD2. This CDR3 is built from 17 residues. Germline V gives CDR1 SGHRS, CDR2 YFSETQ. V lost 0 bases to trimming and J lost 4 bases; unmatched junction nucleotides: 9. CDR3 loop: CASSLAPLAGVGETQYF. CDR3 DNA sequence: TGCGCCAGCAGCTTGGCCCCCCTAGCGGGAGTAGGAGAGACCCAGTACTTC.

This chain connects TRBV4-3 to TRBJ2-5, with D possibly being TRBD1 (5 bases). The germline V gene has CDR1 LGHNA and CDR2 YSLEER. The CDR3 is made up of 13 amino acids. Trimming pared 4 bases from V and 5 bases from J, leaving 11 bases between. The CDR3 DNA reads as TGCGCCAGCAGCCTATCAGGGTGGGAGACCCAGTACTTC. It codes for CASSLSGWETQYF.

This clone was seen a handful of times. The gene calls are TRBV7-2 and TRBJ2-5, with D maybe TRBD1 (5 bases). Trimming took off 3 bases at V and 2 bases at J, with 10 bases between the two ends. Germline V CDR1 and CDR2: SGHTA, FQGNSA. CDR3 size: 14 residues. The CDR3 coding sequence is TGTGCCAGCAGCTTCAGGGTTGTACAAGAGACCCAGTACTTC. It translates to CASSFRVVQETQYF. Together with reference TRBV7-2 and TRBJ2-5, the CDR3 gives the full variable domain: GAGVSQSPSNKVTEKGKDVELRCDPISGHTALYWYRQSLGQGLEFLIYFQGNSAPDKSGLPSDRFSAERTGGSVSTLTIQRTQQEDSAVYLCASSFRVVQETQYFGPGTRLLVL.

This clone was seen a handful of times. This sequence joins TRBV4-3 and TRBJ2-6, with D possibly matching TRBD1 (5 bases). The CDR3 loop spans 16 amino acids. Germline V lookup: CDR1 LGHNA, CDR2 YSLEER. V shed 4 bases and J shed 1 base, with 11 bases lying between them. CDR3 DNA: TGCGCCAGCAGCCCCCAACGGACATCTGGGGCCAACGTCCTGACTTTC. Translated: CASSPQRTSGANVLTF.

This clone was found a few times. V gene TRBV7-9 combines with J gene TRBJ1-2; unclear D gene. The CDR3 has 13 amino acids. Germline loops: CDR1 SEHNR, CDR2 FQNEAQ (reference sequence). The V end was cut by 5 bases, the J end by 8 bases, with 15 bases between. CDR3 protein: CASSPYGDMGYTF. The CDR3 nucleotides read TGTGCCAGCAGCCCCTATGGGGATATGGGCTACACCTTC.

The CDR3 loop reads CASSVAGIRTDTQYF. CDR3 bases: TGTGCCAGCAGCGTAGCGGGAATTCGCACAGATACGCAGTATTTT. V and J are TRBV9 and TRBJ2-3; the D gene is possibly TRBD2 (5 bases). Germline CDR1 is SGDLS and CDR2 is YYNGEE. The V end was cut by 0 bases, the J end by 1 base, with 9 bases between. The CDR3 contains 15 residues. Supplemented by reference TRBV9 and TRBJ2-3, the full variable domain reads DSGVTQTPKHLITATGQRVTLRCSPRSGDLSVYWYQQSLDQGLQFLIQYYNGEERAKGNILERFSAQQFPDLHSELNLSSLELGDSALYFCASSVAGIRTDTQYFGPGTRLTVL.

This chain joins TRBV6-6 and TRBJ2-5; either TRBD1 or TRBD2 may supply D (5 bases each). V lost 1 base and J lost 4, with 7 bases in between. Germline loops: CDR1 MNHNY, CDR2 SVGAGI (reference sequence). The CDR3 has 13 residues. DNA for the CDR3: TGTGCCAGCAGTTACTTGGGGGTAGAGACCCAGTACTTC. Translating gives CASSYLGVETQYF.

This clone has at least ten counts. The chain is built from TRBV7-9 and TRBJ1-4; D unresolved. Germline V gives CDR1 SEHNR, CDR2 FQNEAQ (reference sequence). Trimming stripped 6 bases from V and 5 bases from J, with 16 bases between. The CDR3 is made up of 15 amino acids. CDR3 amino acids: CASSPGRVDNEKLFF. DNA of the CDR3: TGTGCCAGCAGTCCAGGACGAGTCGACAATGAAAAACTGTTTTTT.

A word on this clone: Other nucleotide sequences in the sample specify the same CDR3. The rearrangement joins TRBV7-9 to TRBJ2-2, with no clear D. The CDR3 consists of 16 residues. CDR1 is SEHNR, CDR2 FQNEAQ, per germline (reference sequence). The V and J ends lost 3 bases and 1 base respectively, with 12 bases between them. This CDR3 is CASSFRLTLNTGELFF. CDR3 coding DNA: TGTGCCAGCAGCTTCAGACTTACCCTGAACACCGGGGAGCTGTTTTTT.

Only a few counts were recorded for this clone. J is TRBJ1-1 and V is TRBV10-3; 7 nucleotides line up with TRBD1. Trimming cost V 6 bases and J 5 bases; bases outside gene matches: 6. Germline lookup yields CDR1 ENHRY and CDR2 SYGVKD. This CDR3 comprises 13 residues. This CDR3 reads CAIRWDSLTEAFF. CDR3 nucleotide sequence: TGTGCCATCAGATGGGACAGCCTAACTGAAGCTTTCTTT.

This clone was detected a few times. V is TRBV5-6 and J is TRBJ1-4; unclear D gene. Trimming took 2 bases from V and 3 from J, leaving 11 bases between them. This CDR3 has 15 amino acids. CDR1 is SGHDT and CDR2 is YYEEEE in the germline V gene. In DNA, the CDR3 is TGTGCCAGCAGCTTTTCCGGGAGCTCTAATGAAAAACTGTTTTTT. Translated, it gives CASSFSGSSNEKLFF.

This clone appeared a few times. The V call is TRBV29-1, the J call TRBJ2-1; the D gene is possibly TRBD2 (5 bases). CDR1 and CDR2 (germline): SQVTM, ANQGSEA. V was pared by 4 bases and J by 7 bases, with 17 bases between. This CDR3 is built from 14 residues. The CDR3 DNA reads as TGCAGCGTTGTATCGGGGTTTGTGGGGAATGAGCAGTTCTTC. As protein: CSVVSGFVGNEQFF.

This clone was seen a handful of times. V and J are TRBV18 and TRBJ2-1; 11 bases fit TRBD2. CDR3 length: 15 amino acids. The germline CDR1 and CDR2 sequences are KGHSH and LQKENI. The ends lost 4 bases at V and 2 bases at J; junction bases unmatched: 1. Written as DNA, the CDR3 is TGTGCCAGCTCACAACTAGCGGGGGCCTACAATGAGCAGTTCTTC. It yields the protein CASSQLAGAYNEQFF. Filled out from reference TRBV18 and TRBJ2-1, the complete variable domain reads NAGVMQNPRHLVRRRGQEARLRCSPMKGHSHVYWYRQLPEEGLKFMVYLQKENIIDESGMPKERFSAEFPKEGPSILRIQQVVRGDSAAYFCASSQLAGAYNEQFFGPGTRLTVL.

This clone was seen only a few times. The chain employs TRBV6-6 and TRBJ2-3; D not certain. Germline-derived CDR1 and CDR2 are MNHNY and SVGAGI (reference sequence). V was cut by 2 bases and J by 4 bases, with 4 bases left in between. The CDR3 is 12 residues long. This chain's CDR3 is CASSYDPDTQYF. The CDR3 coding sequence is TGTGCCAGCAGTTACGACCCAGATACGCAGTATTTT.

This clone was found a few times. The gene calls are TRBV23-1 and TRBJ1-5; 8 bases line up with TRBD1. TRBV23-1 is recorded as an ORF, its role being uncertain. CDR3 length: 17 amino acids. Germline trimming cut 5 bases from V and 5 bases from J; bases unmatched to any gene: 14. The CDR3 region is CASSSGPGQGADQPQHF. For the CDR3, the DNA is TGCGCCAGCAGTTCAGGCCCGGGGCAGGGGGCAGATCAGCCCCAGCATTTT.

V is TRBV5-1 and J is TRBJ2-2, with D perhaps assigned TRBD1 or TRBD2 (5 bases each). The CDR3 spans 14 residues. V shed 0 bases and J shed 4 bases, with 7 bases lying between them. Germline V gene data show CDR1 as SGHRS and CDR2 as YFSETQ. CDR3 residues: CASSLAGTTGELFF. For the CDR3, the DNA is TGCGCCAGCAGCTTGGCGGGGACCACCGGGGAGCTGTTTTTT.

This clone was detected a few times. Here the CDR3 reads CASNRGTDNEQFF. Here the CDR3 DNA reads TGTGCCAGCAACCGGGGTACTGATAATGAGCAGTTCTTC. V and J are TRBV18 and TRBJ2-1, with a weak D call TRBD2 (5 bases). The CDR3 runs to 13 residues. CDR1 KGHSH and CDR2 LQKENI come from the germline V gene. With 8 bases removed from V and 7 bases from J, the gap between germline ends came to 15 bases. Full variable domain (outside the CDR3, taken from reference TRBV18 and TRBJ2-1): NAGVMQNPRHLVRRRGQEARLRCSPMKGHSHVYWYRQLPEEGLKFMVYLQKENIIDESGMPKERFSAEFPKEGPSILRIQQVVRGDSAAYFCASNRGTDNEQFFGPGTRLTVL.

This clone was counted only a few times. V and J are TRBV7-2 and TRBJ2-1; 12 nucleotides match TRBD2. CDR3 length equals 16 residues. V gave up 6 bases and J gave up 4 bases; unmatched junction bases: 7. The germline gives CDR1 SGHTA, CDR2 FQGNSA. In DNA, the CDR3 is TGTGCCAGCAGATCAGGACTAGCGGGACTTTACAATGAGCAGTTCTTC. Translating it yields CASRSGLAGLYNEQFF.

The chain's CDR3 is CASTQGQGIGSGELFF. For the CDR3, the DNA is TGTGCCAGCACCCAAGGACAAGGGATAGGTTCCGGGGAGCTGTTTTTT. This sequence joins TRBV27 and TRBJ2-2; possibly TRBD1 for D (5 bases). Germline V gene data show CDR1 as MNHEY and CDR2 as SMNVEV (reference sequence). Trimming removed 7 bases from V and 6 bases from J, with 21 bases in between. CDR3 length equals 16 residues.

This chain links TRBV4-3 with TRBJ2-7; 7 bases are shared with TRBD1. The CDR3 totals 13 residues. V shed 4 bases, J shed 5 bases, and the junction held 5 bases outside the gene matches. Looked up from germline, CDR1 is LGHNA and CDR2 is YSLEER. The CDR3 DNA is TGCGCCAGCAGCCGTGACAGGGTGGACGAGCAGTACTTC. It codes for CASSRDRVDEQYF.

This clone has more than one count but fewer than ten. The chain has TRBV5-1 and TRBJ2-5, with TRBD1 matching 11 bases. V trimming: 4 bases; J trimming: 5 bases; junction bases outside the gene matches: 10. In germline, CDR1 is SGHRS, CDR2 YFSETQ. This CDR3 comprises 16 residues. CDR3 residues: CASSTRTGGPLETQYF. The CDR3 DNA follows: TGCGCCAGCAGCACCAGGACAGGGGGCCCCCTGGAGACCCAGTACTTC.

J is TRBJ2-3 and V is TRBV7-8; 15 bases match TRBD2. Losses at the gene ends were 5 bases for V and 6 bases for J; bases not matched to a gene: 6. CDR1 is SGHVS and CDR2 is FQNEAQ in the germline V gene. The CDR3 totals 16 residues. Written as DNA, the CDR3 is TGTGCCAGCAGCCAAAGGGGGACTAGCGGGAGGGATACGCAGTATTTT. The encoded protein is CASSQRGTSGRDTQYF. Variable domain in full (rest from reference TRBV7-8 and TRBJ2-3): GAGVSQSPRYKVAKRGQDVALRCDPISGHVSLFWYQQALGQGPEFLTYFQNEAQLDKSGLPSDRFFAERPEGSVSTLKIQRTQQEDSAVYLCASSQRGTSGRDTQYFGPGTRLTVL.

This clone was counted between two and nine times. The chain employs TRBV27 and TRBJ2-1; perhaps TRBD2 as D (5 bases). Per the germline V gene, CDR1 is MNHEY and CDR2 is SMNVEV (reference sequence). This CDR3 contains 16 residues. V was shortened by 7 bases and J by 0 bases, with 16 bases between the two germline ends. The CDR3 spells CASIRIRGNSYNEQFF. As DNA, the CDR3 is TGTGCCAGCATCCGAATACGGGGTAACTCCTACAATGAGCAGTTCTTC.

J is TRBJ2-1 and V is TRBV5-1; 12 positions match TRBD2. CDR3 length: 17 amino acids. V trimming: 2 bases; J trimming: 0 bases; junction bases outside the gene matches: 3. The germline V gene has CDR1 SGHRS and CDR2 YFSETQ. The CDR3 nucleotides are TGCGCCAGCAGCTTACTAGCGGGAGGATACTCCTACAATGAGCAGTTCTTC. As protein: CASSLLAGGYSYNEQFF.